The 27 T cell receptor beta chains given below trace back to one sample, sequenced in a study of regulatory T cells in long-lasting Graves disease. Construction of the TCR beta libraries employed iRepertoire HTBI primers in conjunction with Arm-PCR of CDR3 regions. TCRdb independently ran MiXCR on the multiplex PCR reads; one entry per CDR3 protein. The sample contains hundreds of thousands of distinct CDR3 sequences, roughly a sixth of which appear only once. Time point defined: newly diagnosed GD, antithyroid drugs for less than 3 months. TCR sequences were obtained from RNA taken from PBMCs. In addition, the sample was reused for a study of T cells in Graves' hyperthyroidism and ophthalmopathy.

The material sequenced was peripheral blood mononuclear cells (PBMCs), taken at new diagnosis, from a patient treated with antithyroid drugs. Receptor source: a woman between 40 and 65 years old with Graves disease.

The J gene is TRBJ1-5, the V gene TRBV5-1; 7 bases are a match to TRBD1. Germline-derived CDR1 and CDR2 are SGHRS and YFSETQ. This CDR3 has 15 amino acids. The V gene end was trimmed by 2 bases and the J gene end by 4 bases; junction bases not matched to a gene: 6. CDR3 region: CASSLEGAFNQPQHF. The CDR3 DNA reads TGCGCCAGCAGCTTAGAGGGGGCGTTTAATCAGCCCCAGCATTTT. Supplemented by reference TRBV5-1 and TRBJ1-5, the full variable domain reads KAGVTQTPRYLIKTRGQQVTLSCSPISGHRSVSWYQQTPGQGLQFLFEYFSETQRNKGNFPGRFSGRQFSNSRSEMNVSTLELGDSALYLCASSLEGAFNQPQHFGDGTRLSIL.

This clonotype was picked up a small number of times. The chain is built from TRBV10-3 and TRBJ2-6, with D possibly being TRBD1 (6 bases). This CDR3 spans 18 amino acids. V was trimmed by 6 bases and J by 0 bases, leaving 18 bases between them. Looked up from germline, CDR1 is ENHRY and CDR2 is SYGVKD. CDR3 residues: CAISRQALLSSGANVLTF. As DNA, the CDR3 is TGTGCCATCAGCCGACAGGCCTTACTCTCCTCTGGGGCCAACGTCCTGACTTTC.

The sample holds a few counts of this clonotype. A single base separates this from a much larger clone, so it may be a read error. Likely a read error: the CDR3 ends without its conserved phenylalanine or tryptophan. The chain couples TRBV12-3 or TRBV12-4 to TRBJ1-1; D is possibly TRBD1 (5 bases). Trimming removed 3 bases at V and 0 bases at J, with 20 bases between. The CDR3 loop spans 18 amino acids. CDR3 DNA sequence: TGTGCCAGCAGTTTGGTTTTGAGAGGGGTAAACATGAACACTGAAGCTTTCCTT. It codes for CASSLVLRGVNMNTEAFL.

J is TRBJ2-7 and V is TRBV7-9; D unresolved. CDR3 length: 15 residues. V gave up 1 base and J gave up 7 bases, with 17 bases separating them. Per the germline V gene, CDR1 is SEHNR and CDR2 is FQNEAQ (reference sequence). CDR3 DNA: TGTGCCAGCAGCTTAGAAGGCCTATCCTACAATGAGCAGTACTTC. Translating gives CASSLEGLSYNEQYF.

Ten or more counts support this clonotype. The chain is built from TRBV7-3 and TRBJ2-2, with D perhaps TRBD1 or TRBD2 (5 bases each). This CDR3 contains 17 residues. CDR1 SGHTA and CDR2 FQGTGA come from the germline V gene. Between the trimmed V and J ends, which lost 5 bases and 4 bases, there was a span of 20 bases. The CDR3 loop reads CASSLPTISGGTGELFF. The CDR3 DNA reads as TGTGCCAGCAGCCTCCCCACGATCAGTGGGGGCACCGGGGAGCTGTTTTTT.

The rearrangement joins TRBV28 to TRBJ1-4; D call uncertain. V gave up 3 bases and J gave up 0 bases, with 11 bases separating them. The CDR3 sequence is 16 residues long. From germline, CDR1 is MDHEN and CDR2 SYDVKM. CDR3 sequence (DNA): TGTGCCAGCAGTTTGGTTCGACAAGCAACTAATGAAAAACTGTTTTTT. Amino acid sequence: CASSLVRQATNEKLFF.

CDR3 in DNA: TGTGCCAGCAGTGAACCCTGGGAGCAAGAGACCCAGTACTTC. Its protein product is CASSEPWEQETQYF. The chain recombines TRBV6-2 or TRBV6-3 with TRBJ2-5; maybe TRBD2 (5 bases). V lost 5 bases to trimming and J lost 2 bases, with 12 bases between them. The CDR3 spans 14 residues. Germline assignment: CDR1 MNHEY and CDR2 SVGEGT.

At least ten counts were recorded for this clonotype. V is TRBV2 and J is TRBJ1-1, with a tentative D call TRBD1 (6 bases). The CDR3 length is 13 residues. Trimming shortened V by 6 bases and J by 4 bases, and 12 bases separated the two germline ends. Germline CDR1 SNHLY, CDR2 FYNNEI. The CDR3 coding sequence is TGTGCCAGCAGGGGGGAGACAGGCACTGAAGCTTTCTTT. This gives the protein CASRGETGTEAFF.

Notes on this clonotype: In this CDR3 the conserved last residue, phenylalanine or tryptophan, is missing, so a read error is likely. This chain connects TRBV7-9 to TRBJ2-3; D may be TRBD2 (6 bases). The CDR3 length is 15 residues. The germline CDR1 and CDR2 sequences are SEHNR and FQNEAQ (reference sequence). Deletions cut 4 bases from V and 0 bases from J, with 11 bases between. CDR3 coding DNA: TGTGCCAGCAGCTATGGAGGGCCAAGCACAGATACGCAGTATTCT. Its protein is CASSYGGPSTDTQYS.

The gene calls are TRBV11-2 and TRBJ2-7; the match to TRBD1 covers 8 bases. J lost 3 bases, V lost 11 bases, and 9 bases had no gene match. Germline V gene lookup returns CDR1 SGHAT and CDR2 FQNNGV. This CDR3 has 13 amino acids. The CDR3 region is CASLSGQGYEQYF. CDR3 bases: TGTGCCTCCCTTTCCGGACAGGGCTACGAGCAGTACTTC.

Only a few counts were recorded for this clonotype. This chain links TRBV12-3 or TRBV12-4 with TRBJ1-2; the D gene is possibly TRBD1 (5 bases). The CDR3 consists of 13 residues. Trimming took off 6 bases at V and 8 bases at J, with 16 bases between the two ends. In nucleotides, the CDR3 is TGTGCCAGCAGCCCATCCGGGACGGGGGGCTACACCTTC. This encodes CASSPSGTGGYTF.

V gene TRBV28 combines with J gene TRBJ1-1; TRBD1 matches at 8 bases. The CDR3 totals 17 residues. V was clipped by 4 bases and J by 4 bases; unmatched bases: 14. Germline V CDR1 and CDR2: MDHEN, SYDVKM. Here the CDR3 DNA reads TGTGCCAGCAGTTCTGGATCGGCAGGGGGCTTAGGCACTGAAGCTTTCTTT. Protein sequence: CASSSGSAGGLGTEAFF.

The CDR3 sequence: CSASASGANVLTF. The CDR3, as DNA: TGCAGTGCTAGCGCCTCTGGGGCCAACGTCCTGACTTTC. The genes are TRBV20-1 and TRBJ2-6; D not certain. CDR3 length: 13 amino acids. V was pared by 3 bases and J by 0 bases, with 3 bases between. Germline V gene sequence: CDR1 DFQATT, CDR2 SNEGSKA (reference sequence).

This chain connects TRBV6-2 or TRBV6-3 to TRBJ2-1, with TRBD1 identical over 7 bases. Germline V gene lookup returns CDR1 MNHEY and CDR2 SVGEGT. This CDR3 is built from 16 residues. V shed 0 bases and J 5 bases; nucleotides not matched to a gene: 7. CDR3 DNA sequence: TGTGCCAGCAGTTACTCCGGACAGGCGGGCCACAATGAGCAGTTCTTC. This encodes CASSYSGQAGHNEQFF.

The rearrangement links TRBV12-3 or TRBV12-4 to TRBJ1-2; 12 bases map to TRBD1. The CDR3 sequence is 15 residues long. V trimming: 4 bases; J trimming: 5 bases; junction bases outside the gene matches: 5. The CDR3, as DNA: TGTGCCAGCAGTTCCGCGGGACAGGGGGCGTATGGCTACACCTTC. Its translation: CASSSAGQGAYGYTF.

CDR3 DNA: TGCGCCAGCAGCCAAGATCGCGGACTCCTCCTCCAACTGTTTTTT. Its translation: CASSQDRGLLLQLFF. The gene calls are TRBV4-1 and TRBJ1-4; no clear D. Germline V CDR1 and CDR2: MGHRA, YSYEKL. Trimming cost V 0 bases and J 12 bases, with 17 bases left between them. The CDR3 is 15 residues long.

This chain connects TRBV28 to TRBJ2-6, with TRBD1 as a possible D gene (5 bases). Germline assignment: CDR1 MDHEN and CDR2 SYDVKM. Trimming took 7 bases from V and 4 from J, leaving 17 bases between them. This CDR3 region has 16 residues. As DNA, the CDR3 is TGTGCCAGCACCCGGAAAAGGGGTCCCGGGGCCAACGTCCTGACTTTC. Protein sequence: CASTRKRGPGANVLTF.

CDR3 bases: TGCGCCAGCAGCTTTGACCCCGGGAGCTACAATGAGCAGTTCTTC. Its protein product is CASSFDPGSYNEQFF. The rearrangement uses TRBV5-1 and TRBJ2-1; a weak D match, TRBD2 (6 bases). Trimming removed 2 bases at V and 3 bases at J, with 12 bases between. This CDR3 is 15 amino acids long. In germline, CDR1 is SGHRS, CDR2 YFSETQ.

Details on this clonotype: A read error is possible here, since a much larger clone lies one base away. The chain employs TRBV19 and TRBJ1-1; no clear D. The CDR3 has 14 residues. In germline, CDR1 is LNHDA, CDR2 SQIVND (reference sequence). Between the trimmed V and J ends, which lost 4 bases and 4 bases, there was a span of 13 bases. The CDR3 reads CASSTGSGRTEAFF. The DNA of the CDR3 is TGTGCCAGTAGTACGGGATCCGGTCGCACTGAAGCTTTCTTT.

This clonotype was counted a few times. The gene calls are TRBV11-2 and TRBJ1-4, with TRBD1 matching 11 bases. From germline, CDR1 is SGHAT and CDR2 FQNNGV. The ends lost 0 bases at V and 14 bases at J; junction bases unmatched: 14. This CDR3 comprises 17 residues. CDR3 in amino acids: CASSLDEPGQGVYALFF. CDR3 coding DNA: TGTGCCAGCAGCTTAGACGAACCGGGACAGGGGGTGTATGCGCTGTTTTTT.

This clonotype was counted at least ten times. The V call is TRBV29-1, the J call TRBJ1-1; perhaps TRBD1 as D (5 bases). Germline CDR1 SQVTM, CDR2 ANQGSEA. Trimming took off 3 bases at V and 0 bases at J, with 8 bases between the two ends. CDR3 length: 13 amino acids. The chain's CDR3 is CSVEGHLNTEAFF. CDR3 nucleotides: TGCAGCGTTGAGGGGCACCTGAACACTGAAGCTTTCTTT. Together with reference TRBV29-1 and TRBJ1-1, the CDR3 gives the full variable domain: SAVISQKPSRDICQRGTSLTIQCQVDSQVTMMFWYRQQPGQSLTLIATANQGSEATYESGFVIDKFPISRPNLTFSTLTVSNMSPEDSSIYLCSVEGHLNTEAFFGQGTRLTVV.

This clonotype came up many times. The rearrangement links TRBV18 to TRBJ1-2, with 9 bases lining up with TRBD1. CDR1 and CDR2 from the germline V gene are KGHSH and LQKENI. The ends lost 4 bases at V and 2 bases at J; junction bases unmatched: 8. The CDR3 loop spans 16 amino acids. CDR3 sequence: CASSLRDRDRNYGYTF. CDR3 nucleotide sequence: TGTGCCAGCTCACTTCGGGACAGGGACCGAAACTATGGCTACACCTTC.

The chain combines TRBV6-1 with TRBJ1-4; D may be TRBD1 (5 bases). V was cut by 7 bases and J by 7 bases, with 16 bases left in between. This CDR3 is 14 amino acids long. Germline V gene sequence: CDR1 MNHNS, CDR2 SASEGT. This chain's CDR3 is CASTSGQRIEKLFF. CDR3 coding DNA: TGTGCCAGCACCTCGGGGCAGAGAATTGAAAAACTGTTTTTT.

V usage is TRBV9 and J usage is TRBJ2-7; perhaps TRBD2 as D (5 bases). The germline V gene has CDR1 SGDLS and CDR2 YYNGEE. This CDR3 is built from 14 residues. Trimming removed 0 bases from V and 3 bases from J, with 10 bases in between. CDR3 residues: CASSVDGNIYEQYF. CDR3 coding DNA: TGTGCCAGCAGCGTAGACGGGAACATCTACGAGCAGTACTTC.

This clonotype has more than one count but fewer than ten. At one end the junction does not follow the germline gene, possibly because of a read error. The chain recombines TRBV18 with TRBJ1-5, with D unresolved. CDR1 is KGHSH, CDR2 LQKENI, per germline. This CDR3 has 13 amino acids. The CDR3 here is CASSPEGNPPKDF. Written as DNA, the CDR3 is TGTGCCAGCTCACCAGAAGGCAACCCCCCTAAGGATTTT.

Remarks on this clonotype: A clone one base away is much larger, so this may be a read error. This sequence joins TRBV3-1 and TRBJ2-5; 7 bases map to TRBD1. CDR3 length equals 12 residues. CDR1 is LGHDT, CDR2 YNNKEL, per germline (reference sequence). The CDR3 loop reads CVSRYRGETQYF. CDR3 nucleotide sequence: TGTGTCAGCAGGTACAGGGGAGAGACCCAGTACTTC.

This rearrangement joins TRBV30 to TRBJ1-1, with D unclear. CDR3 size: 17 residues. Germline-derived CDR1 and CDR2 are GTSNPN and SVGIG (reference sequence). Trimming removed 5 bases at V and 1 base at J, with 23 bases between. CDR3: CAWSSLPSYPGNTEAFF. CDR3 bases: TGTGCCTGGTCATCCCTCCCTTCTTATCCAGGGAACACTGAAGCTTTCTTT.